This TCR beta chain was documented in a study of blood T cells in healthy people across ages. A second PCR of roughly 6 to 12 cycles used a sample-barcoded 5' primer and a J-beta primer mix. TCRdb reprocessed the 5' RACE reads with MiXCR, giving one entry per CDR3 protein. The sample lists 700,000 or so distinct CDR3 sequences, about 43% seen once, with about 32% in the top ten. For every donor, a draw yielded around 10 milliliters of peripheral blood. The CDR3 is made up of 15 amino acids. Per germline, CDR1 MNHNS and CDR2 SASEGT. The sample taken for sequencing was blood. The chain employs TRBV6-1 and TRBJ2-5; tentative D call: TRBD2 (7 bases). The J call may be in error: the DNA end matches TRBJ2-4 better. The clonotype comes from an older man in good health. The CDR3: CASSRGGGAENIQYF. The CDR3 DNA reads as TGTGCCAGCAGTCGGGGCGGGGGCGCGGAAAACATTCAGTACTTC.